The 23 T cell receptor beta chains presented below share a single source sample, sequenced in a study of beta chain features in type 1 diabetes. Study outcomes and limitations: TCRB CDR3s were moderately but significantly shorter in Type 1 diabetes patients in all four CD4+ subsets.

Their target antigens are unknown. Reverse transcribing all isolated RNA meant expressed TCRB transcripts were sequenced. The repertoire was sequenced with immunoSEQ multiplex PCR; TCRdb's copy has only in-frame clones and lacks some. The sample gives roughly 340,000 clones, around 12% of which show up once; about 0.01% is in the top ten. Sequenced sample: naive CD4+ T cells from blood. The receptors here all came from a woman younger than 35 with type 1 diabetes.

The V and J genes are TRBV27 and TRBJ2-3; the match to TRBD2 covers 9 bases. The germline V gene has CDR1 MNHEY and CDR2 SMNVEV (reference sequence). The CDR3 runs to 16 residues. The J segment lost 4 bases and the V segment lost 1 base, leaving 6 bases of the junction unmatched. CDR3 in amino acids: CASSLWAGGGPDTQYF. As DNA, the CDR3 is TGTGCCAGCAGTTTATGGGCGGGAGGGGGTCCAGATACGCAGTATTTT.

A few counts support this clone. The CDR3 sequence is CASSPRDRRTDTQYF. The CDR3, as DNA: TGTGCCAGCAGTCCCCGGGACAGGCGTACAGATACGCAGTATTTT. The chain joins TRBV27 to TRBJ2-3; 8 bases map to TRBD1. Trimming removed 5 bases from V and 3 bases from J; junction bases left unmatched: 7. The germline V gene encodes CDR1 MNHEY and CDR2 SMNVEV (reference sequence). The CDR3 runs 15 residues.

The chain uses TRBV7-9 and TRBJ1-3, with D possibly TRBD1 on 5 matching bases. CDR1 and CDR2 from the germline V gene are SEHNR and FQNEAQ (reference sequence). The CDR3 runs 15 residues. V lost 2 bases and J 0 bases, leaving 8 bases between the germline ends. The CDR3 is CASSLTQGSGNTIYF. CDR3 sequence (DNA): TGTGCCAGCAGCTTAACGCAGGGCTCTGGAAACACCATATATTTT.

There are a few counts of this clone. The rearrangement joins TRBV2 to TRBJ1-1; 7 nucleotides match TRBD1. Germline lookup yields CDR1 SNHLY and CDR2 FYNNEI. V shed 8 bases, J shed 3 bases, and the junction held 12 bases outside the gene matches. The CDR3 runs to 15 residues. The CDR3 bases are TGTGCCAGCGTGGGAGACAGGGTAAGGGACACTGAAGCTTTCTTT. This sequence encodes CASVGDRVRDTEAFF. The complete variable domain, with remaining parts taken from reference TRBV2 and TRBJ1-1, reads EPEVTQTPSHQVTQMGQEVILRCVPISNHLYFYWYRQILGQKVEFLVSFYNNEISEKSEIFDDQFSVERPDGSNFTLKIRSTKLEDSAMYFCASVGDRVRDTEAFFGQGTRLTVV.

This clone was found a few times. The chain employs TRBV11-3 and TRBJ2-1; D call uncertain. V lost 6 bases and J 6 bases, leaving 12 bases between the germline ends. Germline values: CDR1 SGHNT, CDR2 YENEEA. There are 13 residues in the CDR3. The CDR3 region has the DNA TGTGCCAGCAGTACAGTACCCTTCAATGAGCAGTTCTTC. It translates to CASSTVPFNEQFF.

This clone was recorded a few times. Other DNA sequences in this specimen translate into the identical CDR3. The chain uses TRBV18 and TRBJ1-5; the D gene is possibly TRBD1 (5 bases). The CDR3 covers 13 residues. Germline V gene lookup returns CDR1 KGHSH and CDR2 LQKENI. With 3 bases removed from V and 4 bases from J, the gap between germline ends came to 7 bases. The CDR3 sequence: CASSPQGNQPQHF. DNA of the CDR3: TGTGCCAGCTCACCTCAGGGTAATCAGCCCCAGCATTTT.

This clone was recorded a few times. This same CDR3 is encoded by further DNA sequences in the sample. The chain employs TRBV9 and TRBJ2-5, with D perhaps TRBD1 (6 bases). Germline V CDR1 and CDR2: SGDLS, YYNGEE. V lost 3 bases to trimming and J lost 2 bases, with 8 bases between them. The length of the CDR3 is 13 residues. CDR3 in DNA: TGTGCCAGCAGCGCGGGACAACAAGAGACCCAGTACTTC. It translates to CASSAGQQETQYF.

This clone appeared a few times. The chain couples TRBV5-6 to TRBJ1-6; D remains ambiguous. Germline CDR1 is SGHDT and CDR2 is YYEEEE. The V gene lost 0 bases and the J gene lost 7 bases, with 8 bases spanning the gap. The CDR3 spans 14 residues. The CDR3 reads CASSLGRKNSPLHF. DNA of the CDR3: TGTGCCAGCAGCTTGGGGCGGAAGAATTCACCCCTCCACTTT.

This clone appeared a few times. This same CDR3 is encoded by further DNA sequences in the sample. The chain combines TRBV29-1 with TRBJ1-2; weak D call: TRBD1 (5 bases). CDR1 is SQVTM and CDR2 is ANQGSEA in the germline V gene. V lost 4 bases and J 1 base, leaving 10 bases between the germline ends. This CDR3 comprises 13 residues. In DNA, the CDR3 is TGCAGCGTTGGTGGGGGGGGTAACTATGGCTACACCTTC. Protein sequence: CSVGGGGNYGYTF.

The V and J genes are TRBV20-1 and TRBJ1-1; D might be TRBD1 (5 bases). The V end lost 1 base, the J end lost 7 bases, and 7 bases lay between the germline ends. This CDR3 comprises 11 residues. Germline V gene lookup returns CDR1 DFQATT and CDR2 SNEGSKA (reference sequence). In nucleotides, the CDR3 is TGCAGTGCTAGAGGACAGAGTGAAGCTTTCTTT. It yields the protein CSARGQSEAFF.

The chain uses TRBV5-6 and TRBJ1-1; possible D gene TRBD1, 5 bases. The V end was cut by 8 bases, the J end by 8 bases, with 22 bases between. CDR1 and CDR2 (germline): SGHDT, YYEEEE. The CDR3 covers 14 residues. The CDR3 protein is CASSRISMQGEAFF. CDR3 DNA sequence: TGTGCCAGTTCCAGAATTAGTATGCAGGGCGAAGCTTTCTTT.

This clone was found a few times. This rearrangement joins TRBV2 to TRBJ2-3; perhaps TRBD1 as D (6 bases). Germline V gene data show CDR1 as SNHLY and CDR2 as FYNNEI. The CDR3 covers 17 residues. With 0 bases removed from V and 2 bases from J, the gap between germline ends came to 15 bases. CDR3 sequence reads: CASSEARGRDLTDTQYF. CDR3 DNA sequence: TGTGCCAGCAGTGAAGCCAGGGGCCGCGATCTCACAGATACGCAGTATTTT.

This clone was counted between two and nine times. The gene calls are TRBV9 and TRBJ2-7; the match to TRBD1 covers 12 bases. There are 16 residues in the CDR3. Germline V CDR1 and CDR2: SGDLS, YYNGEE. Trimming at V came to 0 bases and at J to 4 bases, leaving 5 bases not matched to a gene. CDR3 residues: CASSVGVGQGAYEQYF. The CDR3 DNA is TGTGCCAGCAGCGTAGGGGTGGGACAGGGGGCGTACGAGCAGTACTTC.

The table lists this clone with a few counts. This specimen includes other DNA sequences encoding the same CDR3. The chain links TRBV5-4 to TRBJ2-5; 10 nucleotides agree with TRBD2. The V gene's germline CDR1 is SGHNT and CDR2 YYREEE (reference sequence). The junction had 8 bases not matched to a gene; V was cut back by 4 bases and J by 5 bases. The CDR3 is made up of 15 amino acids. CDR3 protein: CASSERLAGQETQYF. The DNA for the CDR3 is TGTGCCAGCAGCGAGAGACTAGCGGGTCAGGAGACCCAGTACTTC.

V usage is TRBV11-2 and J usage is TRBJ1-5; possible D gene TRBD1, 5 bases. Per the germline V gene, CDR1 is SGHAT and CDR2 is FQNNGV. The CDR3 spans 16 residues. V dropped 1 base and J dropped 6 bases, with 16 bases sitting between them. CDR3 region: CASSLGDAGRAQPQHF. CDR3 nucleotides: TGTGCCAGCAGCTTAGGGGACGCAGGGAGGGCTCAGCCCCAGCATTTT.

This chain joins TRBV4-1 and TRBJ2-7; 8 bases are shared with TRBD2. CDR3 length: 15 amino acids. The ends lost 4 bases at V and 6 bases at J; junction bases unmatched: 11. Germline V gives CDR1 MGHRA, CDR2 YSYEKL. The CDR3: CASSRGREGLIEQYF. DNA for the CDR3: TGCGCCAGCAGCCGTGGCCGGGAGGGCCTGATCGAGCAGTACTTC.

This clone was counted between two and nine times. J is TRBJ2-3 and V is TRBV5-1; no clear D. There are 12 residues in the CDR3. Germline V lookup: CDR1 SGHRS, CDR2 YFSETQ. Trimming removed 2 bases from V and 6 bases from J, with 7 bases in between. CDR3 sequence (DNA): TGCGCCAGCAGCTTTACGGTGGATACGCAGTATTTT. It codes for CASSFTVDTQYF.

This clone was detected only a few times. Additional DNA sequences in this sample encode the identical CDR3. The chain is built from TRBV20-1 and TRBJ2-3, with D uncertain. Trimming stripped 6 bases from V and 5 bases from J, with 9 bases between. This CDR3 has 11 amino acids. Germline V gene data show CDR1 as DFQATT and CDR2 as SNEGSKA (reference sequence). This CDR3 reads CSAPPRDTQYF. As DNA, the CDR3 is TGCAGTGCCCCCCCGAGAGATACGCAGTATTTT.

This chain connects TRBV9 to TRBJ2-7, with D tentatively TRBD2 (6 bases). Germline V gene data show CDR1 as SGDLS and CDR2 as YYNGEE. This CDR3 contains 14 residues. The ends were cut back, 3 bases at V and 2 bases at J, with 12 bases in the middle. CDR3 in DNA: TGTGCCAGCAGCGCCAAGGAGGGCCCCTACGAGCAGTACTTC. As protein: CASSAKEGPYEQYF.

The chain is built from TRBV4-1 and TRBJ1-2, with no clear D. There are 15 residues in the CDR3. Germline CDR1 and CDR2: MGHRA and YSYEKL. V was cut by 0 bases and J by 5 bases, with 13 bases left in between. CDR3 nucleotides: TGCGCCAGCAGCCAAGATAGCGGGATTTCTTATGGCTACACCTTC. Translation: CASSQDSGISYGYTF.

Only a few counts were recorded for this clone. The genes are TRBV18 and TRBJ2-3; 12 bases map to TRBD2. Germline V CDR1 and CDR2: KGHSH, LQKENI. The length of the CDR3 is 18 residues. The V and J ends lost 4 bases and 0 bases, in that order; junction bases with no gene match: 8. The CDR3 DNA sequence: TGTGCCAGCTCACTGGGGACTAGCGGGTCCCCTAGCACAGATACGCAGTATTTT. Its protein is CASSLGTSGSPSTDTQYF.

This clone showed up just a few times. The chain is built from TRBV4-3 and TRBJ1-4; 8 bases align to TRBD1. The CDR3 is made up of 14 amino acids. CDR1 is LGHNA and CDR2 is YSLEER in the germline V gene. The V gene end was trimmed by 4 bases and the J gene end by 5 bases; junction bases not matched to a gene: 3. CDR3: CASSRRQGNEKLFF. CDR3 coding DNA: TGCGCCAGCAGCCGACGACAGGGGAATGAAAAACTGTTTTTT.

The rearrangement joins TRBV5-1 to TRBJ2-1; perhaps TRBD1 as D (6 bases). This CDR3 comprises 15 residues. Trimming took 0 bases from V and 9 from J, leaving 16 bases between them. Germline-derived CDR1 and CDR2 are SGHRS and YFSETQ. The chain's CDR3 is CASSLEQGSSLEQFF. DNA for the CDR3: TGCGCCAGCAGCTTGGAACAGGGATCCTCTCTTGAGCAGTTCTTC.